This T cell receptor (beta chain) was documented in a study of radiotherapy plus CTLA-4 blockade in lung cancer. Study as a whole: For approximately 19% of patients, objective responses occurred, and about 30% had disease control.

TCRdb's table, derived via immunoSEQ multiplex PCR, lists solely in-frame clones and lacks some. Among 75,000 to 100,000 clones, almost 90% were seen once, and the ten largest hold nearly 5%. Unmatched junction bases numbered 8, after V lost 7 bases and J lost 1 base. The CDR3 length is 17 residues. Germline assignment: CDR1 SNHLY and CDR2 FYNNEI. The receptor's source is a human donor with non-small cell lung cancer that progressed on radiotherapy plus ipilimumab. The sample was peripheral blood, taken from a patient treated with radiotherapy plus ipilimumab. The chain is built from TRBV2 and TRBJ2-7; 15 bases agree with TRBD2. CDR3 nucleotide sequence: TGTGCCAGCATCGCCGGGACTAGCGGGAGGTCGTCCTACGAGCAGTACTTC. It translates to CASIAGTSGRSSYEQYF.